A selection of T cell receptor beta chains follows, all from one sample in a study of T cell responses to AZD1222 COVID-19 vaccine. Repertoires were generated with immunoSEQ multiplex PCR, while TCRdb's copy carries only in-frame clones and drops some. Of some 160,000 clones listed, about 83% are singletons. The specimen was peripheral blood, collected 28 days after the second AZD1222 dose. The receptors derive from an adult who received the AZD1222 COVID-19 vaccine. Both conserved end residues are part of each CDR3. The D gene is left open where the match is weak. For some rows the clone size is stated as once, few or many, or as a class when expanded; others skip it.

V	J	D	size	DNA	CDR3
TRBV19	TRBJ1-3	TRBD1	NA	TGTGCCAGTAGTTCCGCCCCACGGTCCCGGGACAGGGACTCTGGAAACACCATATATTTT	CASSSAPRSRDRDSGNTIYF
TRBV2	TRBJ2-7	NA	NA	TGTGCCAGCAGTGAATCGGGCAGAGCCTACGAGCAGTACTTC	CASSESGRAYEQYF
TRBV10-2	TRBJ1-6	NA	NA	TGCGCCAGCAGTGGTCAGGGCGGCTCACCCCTCCACTTT	CASSGQGGSPLHF
TRBV12-3/TRBV12-4	TRBJ2-7	NA	NA	TGTGCCAGCAGCGAGGGGACCTACGAGCAGTACTTC	CASSEGTYEQYF
TRBV2	TRBJ1-6	TRBD1	once	TGTGCCAGCAGTGCACAGGGGCGATCACCCCTCCACTTT	CASSAQGRSPLHF
TRBV19	TRBJ1-5	NA	NA	TGTGCCAGTAGCCCGGGCGGGTCTCAGCCCCAGCATTTT	CASSPGGSQPQHF
TRBV10-2	TRBJ2-1	TRBD2	few	TGCGCCAGCAGGCGGGAGTTAGGACTAGCGGGGGTGGGGGAGCAGTTCTTC	CASRRELGLAGVGEQFF
TRBV12-5	TRBJ1-5	TRBD1	NA	TGTGCTAGTGGTTTGGGGGGACAGCAGCCCCAGCATTTT	CASGLGGQQPQHF
TRBV3-1/TRBV3-2	TRBJ1-6	NA	once	TGTGCCAGCAGCCAAGGTGGTAATTCACCCCTCCACTTT	CASSQGGNSPLHF
TRBV18	TRBJ2-7	NA	few	TGTGCCAGCACCATAGGACGTGGCGGAGGCGAGCAGTACTTC	CASTIGRGGGEQYF
TRBV2	TRBJ2-5	NA	NA	TGTGCCAGCGGTAAAAGGAGGGGCGAGACCCAGTACTTC	CASGKRRGETQYF
TRBV19	TRBJ1-6	NA	few	TGTGCCAGTAGTATAGGGACAGAATATAATTCACCCCTCCACTTT	CASSIGTEYNSPLHF
TRBV5-6	TRBJ2-2	NA	NA	TGTGCCAGCAGCTTGTTTTCGAGGGACACCGGGGAGCTGTTTTTT	CASSLFSRDTGELFF
TRBV7-2	TRBJ2-7	NA	once	TGTGCCAGCAGGCACAGGGCAACCTACGAGCAGTACTTC	CASRHRATYEQYF
TRBV6-5	TRBJ2-5	NA	NA	TGTGCCAGCAGTTACTCGAGGGGGGGGGAGACCCAGTACTTC	CASSYSRGGETQYF
TRBV18	TRBJ2-1	TRBD1	once	TGTGCCAGCTCACCACTCGGGGACAGGGTAGCGTACAATGAGCAGTTCTTC	CASSPLGDRVAYNEQFF
TRBV19	TRBJ1-1	TRBD1	NA	TGTGCCAGTACACCAGGGGGGGACACTGAAGCTTTCTTT	CASTPGGDTEAFF
TRBV10-3	TRBJ2-1	NA	NA	TGTGCCATCACTGATCTGACCTACAATGAGCAGTTCTTC	CAITDLTYNEQFF
TRBV2	TRBJ2-3	TRBD2	NA	TGTGCCAGCAGTGAAGGTTCTAGCGGGGGTATCACAGATACGCAGTATTTT	CASSEGSSGGITDTQYF
TRBV29-1	TRBJ2-5	TRBD2	NA	TGCAGCGGGGCGCGACAGCGGGGAGGGACCCAGTACTTC	CSGARQRGGTQYF
TRBV2	TRBJ2-1	TRBD2	NA	TGTGCCAGCATGACTAGCGGGCCTAAGGGTGAGCAGTTCTTC	CASMTSGPKGEQFF
TRBV19	TRBJ1-5	NA	NA	TGTGCCAGTAGTTCGGGGGGCAAGCGTCAGCCCCAGCATTTT	CASSSGGKRQPQHF
TRBV2	TRBJ1-1	TRBD1	NA	TGTGCCAGCAGGTCGGGACAGGGAGGAACTGAAGCTTTCTTT	CASRSGQGGTEAFF
TRBV7-9	TRBJ1-2	TRBD1	NA	TGTGCCAGCAGCCGGACAGGGCCCTATGGCTACACCTTC	CASSRTGPYGYTF
TRBV14	TRBJ2-3	NA	NA	TGTGCCAGCAGCGCTGCTGGAGGTACGCAGTATTTT	CASSAAGGTQYF
TRBV3-1/TRBV3-2	TRBJ2-7	TRBD1	NA	TGTGCCAGCAGCCTGGGACAGGAGGTGGGGACGCAGTACTTC	CASSLGQEVGTQYF
TRBV5-1	TRBJ1-5	NA	few	TGCGCCAGCAGGGGGGGCAGACCAAAGACTCGGTACAATCAGCCCCAGCATTTT	CASRGGRPKTRYNQPQHF
TRBV28	TRBJ1-2	NA	once	TGTGCCAGCAGTTTACGGGGGGCCCACTATGGCTACACCTTC	CASSLRGAHYGYTF
TRBV11-2	TRBJ1-1	NA	NA	TGTGCCAGCAGCCGCCTCGAGGCGGGAGCTTTCTTT	CASSRLEAGAFF
TRBV5-4	TRBJ2-7	NA	NA	TGTGCCAGCAGCTTCCGGGGCGGACGGTGGCAGTACTTC	CASSFRGGRWQYF
TRBV18	TRBJ2-3	NA	NA	TGTGCCAGCTCACCTGGGGGCGATACGCAGTATTTT	CASSPGGDTQYF
TRBV11-2	TRBJ2-7	TRBD1	NA	TGTGCCAGCAGCGAGGGACAGACGGAGCAGTACTTC	CASSEGQTEQYF
TRBV24-1	TRBJ1-6	NA	few	TGTGCCACCAGTGATCCGGGGGTAGGGCAGTTAAATTCACCCCTCCACTTT	CATSDPGVGQLNSPLHF
TRBV7-2	TRBJ1-1	NA	NA	TGTGCCAGCAGCTTAGGGAGGGGAGGACTACGGGGGATGGCTTTCTTT	CASSLGRGGLRGMAFF
TRBV6-1	TRBJ2-7	TRBD1	NA	TGTGCCAGCAGTGAGCCAGGGGGCCCCTACGAGCAGTACTTC	CASSEPGGPYEQYF
TRBV11-2	TRBJ1-6	TRBD1	NA	TGTGCCAGCAGGACCATCAGGGGGGACAATTCACCCCTCCACTTT	CASRTIRGDNSPLHF
TRBV21-1	TRBJ2-5	NA	NA	TGTGCCAGCAGCGCGGGTGACAGGGGGGAGACCCAGTACTTC	CASSAGDRGETQYF
TRBV12-3/TRBV12-4	TRBJ2-7	NA	NA	TGTGCCAGCAGTTTACGGGTTCGGGACGAGCAGTACTTC	CASSLRVRDEQYF
TRBV6-5	TRBJ1-3	NA	NA	TGTGCCAGCAGGCTCGTAGACGGATCAGTAAACACCATATATTTT	CASRLVDGSVNTIYF
TRBV5-8	TRBJ2-5	TRBD2	NA	TGTGCCAGCAGCTTGAGGCGACTAGCGGACCCGGTAAAACAAGAGACCCAGTACTTC	CASSLRRLADPVKQETQYF
TRBV19	TRBJ2-2	NA	NA	TGTGCCAGTAGTATCTACAGTTCAGCCGGGGAGCTGTTTTTT	CASSIYSSAGELFF
TRBV12-5	TRBJ1-3	NA	NA	TGTGCTAGTGGTTTGGTACTGACAGGTGGAAACACCATATATTTT	CASGLVLTGGNTIYF
TRBV7-9	TRBJ1-2	NA	once	TGTGCCAGCAGTTCCGTGGCTGAAGGGTTTAATGGCTACACCTTC	CASSSVAEGFNGYTF
TRBV7-2	TRBJ2-1	TRBD2	NA	TGTGCCAGCAGCTTCGCTAGCGGGGGGTCCCGGTATGAGCAGTTCTTC	CASSFASGGSRYEQFF
TRBV5-1	TRBJ1-2	NA	NA	TGCGCCAGCAGCTTGGGGGGTGGTCGCGATGGCTACACCTTC	CASSLGGGRDGYTF
TRBV30	TRBJ1-6	NA	few	TGTGCCTGGAGTGTAGGAGGTAGAGGTAGGCCCCTCCACTTT	CAWSVGGRGRPLHF
TRBV9	TRBJ1-1	NA	NA	TGTGCCAGCAGCGTAGCCCCAGGAGGGACTGAAGCTTTCTTT	CASSVAPGGTEAFF
TRBV6-5	TRBJ2-3	NA	NA	TGTGCCAGCAGTCCCAGGAAAGCTAGCACAGATACGCAGTATTTT	CASSPRKASTDTQYF
TRBV6-2/TRBV6-3	TRBJ2-1	TRBD1	few	TGTGCCAGCAGTCCGCCGGGACAGGGGTCGGATGAGCAGTTCTTC	CASSPPGQGSDEQFF
TRBV10-2	TRBJ2-5	NA	NA	TGCGCCAGCAGTGTTGCGCCGGGGGGCGAAGAGACCCAGTACTTC	CASSVAPGGEETQYF
TRBV5-5	TRBJ2-1	NA	NA	TGTGCCAGCAGCTTGGCCCCGGGGCCCTACAATGAGCAGTTCTTC	CASSLAPGPYNEQFF
TRBV7-8	TRBJ2-3	NA	NA	TGTGCCAGCAGCCCCACTTATTCAGATACGCAGTATTTT	CASSPTYSDTQYF
TRBV19	TRBJ2-2	TRBD2	NA	TGTGCCAGTAGTATGGGCCCTTCTAGCGGGGCAACCGGGGAGCTGTTTTTT	CASSMGPSSGATGELFF
TRBV11-2	TRBJ1-5	NA	NA	TGTGCCAGTTCCGAAAGGGATAGCAATCAGCCCCAGCATTTT	CASSERDSNQPQHF
TRBV28	TRBJ1-2	TRBD1	NA	TGTGCCAGCAAAACGGGACAGCCCGACTATGGCTACACCTTC	CASKTGQPDYGYTF
TRBV7-8	TRBJ2-7	NA	NA	TGTGCCAGCAGCTTACGCGGGGGCGACAGGGGAGTTTCGGCAATTTACGAGCAGTACTTC	CASSLRGGDRGVSAIYEQYF
TRBV2	TRBJ2-3	NA	NA	TGTGCCAGCAGTGGGGGGTCTGCTTACACAGATACGCAGTATTTT	CASSGGSAYTDTQYF
TRBV10-1	TRBJ2-3	NA	NA	TGCGCCAGCAGTGGGTCCCCGACTCCCCTTGATACGCAGTATTTT	CASSGSPTPLDTQYF
TRBV15	TRBJ1-3	NA	few	TGTGCCACCAGCAGAGGTCTGGGAAAGATCGGGGGCTCTGGAAACACCATATATTTT	CATSRGLGKIGGSGNTIYF
TRBV6-5	TRBJ1-1	NA	NA	TGTGCCAGCAGCGGGACGGCGAGCGCTGAAGCTTTCTTT	CASSGTASAEAFF